The 9 T cell receptor beta chains below all came from one sample that was sequenced in a study of sequential checkpoint blockade in melanoma. Sample treatment: randomized to nivolumab then ipilimumab (arm A) or the reverse (arm B). Only in-frame clones appear in the TCRdb table, and some are missing; sequencing was by immunoSEQ multiplex PCR. The sample consists of roughly 20,000 clones, more than 80% of them appearing once. This material consisted of CD8+ T cells sorted from blood (inferred from file names), taken from a patient given nivolumab and ipilimumab in sequence. The source is a human donor with melanoma.

The V call is TRBV2, the J call TRBJ2-1, with 7 bases lining up with TRBD2. Trimming at V came to 9 bases and at J to 0 bases, leaving 2 bases not matched to a gene. This CDR3 contains 13 residues. Germline CDR1 is SNHLY and CDR2 is FYNNEI. The DNA for the CDR3 is TGTGCCAGGGGACTATCCTCCTACAATGAGCAGTTCTTC. This encodes CARGLSSYNEQFF.

The genes are TRBV10-3 and TRBJ1-2, with D possibly TRBD1 on 5 matching bases. V lost 3 bases and J lost 4, with 6 bases in between. Germline loops: CDR1 ENHRY, CDR2 SYGVKD. The CDR3 consists of 12 residues. The CDR3 bases are TGTGCCATCAGTGACGGGGGCTATGGCTACACCTTC. Protein product: CAISDGGYGYTF.

The V and J genes are TRBV10-1 and TRBJ2-1; D remains unclear. The ends were cut back, 2 bases at V and 0 bases at J, with 8 bases in the middle. The V gene's germline CDR1 is WNHNN and CDR2 SYGVQD (reference sequence). This CDR3 is built from 15 residues. The CDR3 is CASSEGGSSYNEQFF. In DNA, the CDR3 is TGCGCCAGCAGTGAGGGCGGAAGCTCCTACAATGAGCAGTTCTTC.

The chain is built from TRBV9 and TRBJ2-1; 9 bases match TRBD2. The V gene's germline CDR1 is SGDLS and CDR2 YYNGEE. V shed 4 bases, J shed 8 bases, and the junction held 16 bases outside the gene matches. This CDR3 is 17 amino acids long. CDR3 in amino acids: CASSTTTHGLAIDEQFF. CDR3 sequence (DNA): TGTGCCAGCAGCACTACCACACACGGACTAGCGATAGATGAGCAGTTCTTC.

CDR3 coding DNA: TGCGCCAGCAGCTTCAAACAGGGGGCTCAGGGAGAGACCCAGTACTTC. It is translated as CASSFKQGAQGETQYF. The chain recombines TRBV5-1 with TRBJ2-5; 9 nucleotides agree with TRBD1. The trim removed 2 bases at V and 4 bases at J, leaving 9 bases unmatched. The CDR3 runs to 16 residues. Looked up from germline, CDR1 is SGHRS and CDR2 is YFSETQ.

The chain carries TRBV5-1 and TRBJ1-1, with 8 bases matching TRBD1. This CDR3 contains 14 residues. V gave up 2 bases and J gave up 4 bases; unmatched junction bases: 4. CDR1 and CDR2 (germline): SGHRS, YFSETQ. CDR3 in amino acids: CASSFTGGSTEAFF. Written as DNA, the CDR3 is TGCGCCAGCAGCTTTACAGGGGGAAGCACTGAAGCTTTCTTT. The whole variable domain, filled in from reference TRBV5-1 and TRBJ1-1, reads KAGVTQTPRYLIKTRGQQVTLSCSPISGHRSVSWYQQTPGQGLQFLFEYFSETQRNKGNFPGRFSGRQFSNSRSEMNVSTLELGDSALYLCASSFTGGSTEAFFGQGTRLTVV.

The chain uses TRBV27 and TRBJ2-7, with TRBD2 matching 7 bases. V lost 5 bases to trimming and J lost 0 bases; unmatched junction nucleotides: 4. This CDR3 comprises 14 residues. Germline V gene lookup returns CDR1 MNHEY and CDR2 SMNVEV (reference sequence). CDR3 sequence: CASSPSGSSYEQYF. In DNA, the CDR3 is TGTGCCAGCAGTCCTAGCGGCAGCTCCTACGAGCAGTACTTC.

The chain carries TRBV7-9 and TRBJ1-3, with D possibly being TRBD1 (6 bases). Per germline, CDR1 SEHNR and CDR2 FQNEAQ (reference sequence). Trimming removed 6 bases at V and 7 bases at J, with 19 bases between. This CDR3 spans 15 amino acids. The CDR3 protein is CASSLDRSGQNTIYF. CDR3 nucleotides: TGTGCCAGCAGTCTAGACAGGTCGGGGCAGAACACCATATATTTT.

The chain has TRBV4-3 and TRBJ1-6; 7 positions match TRBD1. The CDR3 runs 16 residues. CDR1 is LGHNA and CDR2 is YSLEER in the germline V gene. The junction had 7 bases not matched to a gene; V was cut back by 0 bases and J by 8 bases. The CDR3 sequence is CASSQDLVQGDSPLHF. CDR3 sequence (DNA): TGCGCCAGCAGCCAAGATCTAGTCCAGGGGGATTCACCCCTCCACTTT.